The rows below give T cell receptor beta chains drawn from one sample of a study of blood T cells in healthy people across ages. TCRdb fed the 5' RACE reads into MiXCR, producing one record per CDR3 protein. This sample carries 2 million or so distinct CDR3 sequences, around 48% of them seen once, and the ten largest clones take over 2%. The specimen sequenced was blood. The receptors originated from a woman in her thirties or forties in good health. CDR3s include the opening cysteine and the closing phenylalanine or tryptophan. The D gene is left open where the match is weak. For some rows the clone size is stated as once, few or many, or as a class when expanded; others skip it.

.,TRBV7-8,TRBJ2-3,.,TGTGCCAGCAGCGCTGCCCGGACGCGAGCGACAGATACGCAGTATTTT,CASSAARTRATDTQYF
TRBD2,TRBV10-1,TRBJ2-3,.,TGCGTCAGCAGTGAGTCTCCAGCGGGATACACAGATACGCAGTATTTT,CVSSESPAGYTDTQYF
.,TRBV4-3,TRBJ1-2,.,TGCGCCAGCAGCCCACGGACCGATGGTGGCTACACCTTC,CASSPRTDGGYTF
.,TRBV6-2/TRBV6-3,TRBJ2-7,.,TGTGCCAGCAGTCACCCGGGTACCCAGTACTTC,CASSHPGTQYF
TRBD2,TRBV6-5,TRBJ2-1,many,TGTGCCATGGCGGGGGACTCCACACACAATGAGCAGTTCTTC,CAMAGDSTHNEQFF
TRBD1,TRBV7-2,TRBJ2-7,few,TGTGCCAGCAGCTTCGGACAGGGGAGTCGTTTCGAGCAGTACTTC,CASSFGQGSRFEQYF
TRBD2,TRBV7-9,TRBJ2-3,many,TGTGCCAGCAGCTCGTCTAGCGGCCCTACAGATACGCAGTATTTT,CASSSSSGPTDTQYF
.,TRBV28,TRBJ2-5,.,TGTGCCAGCACCCTAAGTCAGGCGCAAGAGACCCAGTACTTC,CASTLSQAQETQYF
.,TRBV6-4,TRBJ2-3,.,TGTGCCAGCAGAGATGCTGGGGATACGCAGTATTTT,CASRDAGDTQYF
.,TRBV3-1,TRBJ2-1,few,TGTGCCAGCAGCCAAGTCTTTGGAGGGTTGGGGGACGTTCAGTTCTTC,CASSQVFGGLGDVQFF
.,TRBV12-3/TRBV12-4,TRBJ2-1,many,TGTGCCAGCAGCATGACAGGCTACAATGAGCAGTTCTTC,CASSMTGYNEQFF
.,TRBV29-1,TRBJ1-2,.,TGCAGCGCGGGGACAACGCAACCCAATATTTATGGCTACACCTTC,CSAGTTQPNIYGYTF
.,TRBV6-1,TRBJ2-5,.,TGTGCCAGTGGCTCGAAAGACTTACAAGAGACCCAGTACTTC,CASGSKDLQETQYF
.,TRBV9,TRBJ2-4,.,TGTGCCAGCAGCCCCTCCCACTCAAACATTCAGTACTTC,CASSPSHSNIQYF
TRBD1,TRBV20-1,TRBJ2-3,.,TGCAGTGCTTCGCAGGGGGCGACGAATACGCAGTATTTT,CSASQGATNTQYF
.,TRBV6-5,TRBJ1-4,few,TGTGCCAGCAGTTACCAGGGATCCCCTAATGAAAAACTGTTTTTT,CASSYQGSPNEKLFF
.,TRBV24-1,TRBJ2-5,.,TGTGCCACCAGCGGAGGCTCGGTCGCTTCAGAGACCCAGTACTTC,CATSGGSVASETQYF
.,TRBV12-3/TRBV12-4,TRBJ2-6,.,TGTGCCAGCAGTCCGAGGTCCTCGGGGTCTGGGGCCAACGTCCTGACTTTC,CASSPRSSGSGANVLTF
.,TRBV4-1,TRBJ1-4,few,TGCGCCAGCAGCCAATCCCGCAGCGGAGGGAGGAGAGAAAAACTGTTTTTT,CASSQSRSGGRREKLFF
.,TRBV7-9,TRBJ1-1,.,TGTGCCAGCACCCTTGCCGGCACCTATAGGGAAGCTTTCTTT,CASTLAGTYREAFF
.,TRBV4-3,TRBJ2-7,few,TGCGCCAGCAGCCAAGATTCGGGACACCCCTACGAGCAGTACTTC,CASSQDSGHPYEQYF
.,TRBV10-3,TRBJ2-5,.,TGTGCCATCAGTGAGGGGAATGGAGGAGAGCAGTACTTC,CAISEGNGGEQYF
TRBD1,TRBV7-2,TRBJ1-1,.,TGTGCCAGCAGCTTAGCGCTTCTCTCCGGGACAGTCGAAGCTTTCTTT,CASSLALLSGTVEAFF
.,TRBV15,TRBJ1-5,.,TGTGCCACCAGCAGAGATCGAGGAGGAGGGGCAGATAGCAATCAGCCCCAGCATTTT,CATSRDRGGGADSNQPQHF
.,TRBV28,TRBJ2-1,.,TGTGCCAGCAGTCCCCCGGCCGGGACTGCGAACAATGAGCAGTTCTTC,CASSPPAGTANNEQFF
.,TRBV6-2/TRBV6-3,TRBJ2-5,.,TGTGCCAGCAGATCGAGCGGCGGGGCGTACCAAGAGACCCAGTACTTC,CASRSSGGAYQETQYF
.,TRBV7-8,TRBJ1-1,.,TGTGCCAGCAGCTTAGTTTTTACAGCATCTATTAAGAACACTGAAGCTTTCTTT,CASSLVFTASIKNTEAFF
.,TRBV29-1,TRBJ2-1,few,TGCAGCGTTGAAGGGGCTAGCTACGAGTTCTTC,CSVEGASYEFF
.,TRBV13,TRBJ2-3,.,TGTGCCAGCAGCTTAGGAGTGGCCGCAGATACGCAGTATTTT,CASSLGVAADTQYF
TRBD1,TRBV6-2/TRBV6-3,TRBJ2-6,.,TGTGCCAGCAGTTCCCGGACAGGCTACTCTGGGGCCAACGTCCTGACTTTC,CASSSRTGYSGANVLTF
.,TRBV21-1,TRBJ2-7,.,TGTGCCAGCAGCAAAGAGATCGACGAGCGGGGCTCCTACGAGCAGTACTTC,CASSKEIDERGSYEQYF
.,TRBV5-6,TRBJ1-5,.,TGTGCCAGCAGCTTAAACCCAAATCAGCCCCAGCATTTT,CASSLNPNQPQHF
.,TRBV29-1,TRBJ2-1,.,TGCAGCGTTGGCCCTTTAAGACAAACCCCGAATGAGCAGTTCTTC,CSVGPLRQTPNEQFF
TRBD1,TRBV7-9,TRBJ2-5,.,TGTGCCAGCAGCTCCCCGGACAGGTGGGAGACCCAGTACTTC,CASSSPDRWETQYF
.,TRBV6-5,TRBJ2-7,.,TGTGCCAGCAGTTACTCGGGGTTAGGGGCCTACGAGCAGTACTTC,CASSYSGLGAYEQYF
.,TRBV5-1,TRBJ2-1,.,TGCGCCAGCAGCTTGGTCGAAGGGGGTTCCTACGAGCAGTTCTTC,CASSLVEGGSYEQFF
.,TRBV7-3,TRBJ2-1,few,TGTGCCAGCAGCCCCCAGGTTCAATTCGGGTTTAATGAGCAGTTCTTC,CASSPQVQFGFNEQFF
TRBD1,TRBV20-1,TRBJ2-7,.,TGCAGTGTCCTCCGGGACAGGGGCTCCTACGAGCAGTACTTC,CSVLRDRGSYEQYF
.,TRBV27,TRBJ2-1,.,TGTGCCAGCAGGCCAGCCAGTTGGGGCAATGAGCAGTTCTTC,CASRPASWGNEQFF
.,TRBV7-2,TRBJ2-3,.,TGTGCCTGCAGCCTTGCGACCGTGGCGGATACGCAGTATTTT,CACSLATVADTQYF
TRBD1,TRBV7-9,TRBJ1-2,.,TGTGCCAGCAGCCCCGAGGGGGGACAGGGGAACTATGGCTACACCTTC,CASSPEGGQGNYGYTF
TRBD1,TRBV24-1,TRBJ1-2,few,TGTGCCACCAGTGATACGAGCCGGGGACAGGGAATCGGCGGATACACCTTC,CATSDTSRGQGIGGYTF
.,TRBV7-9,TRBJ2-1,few,TGTGCCAGCAGCTTACCATGGGGGCACGCAGGGACCAATGAGCAGTTCTTC,CASSLPWGHAGTNEQFF
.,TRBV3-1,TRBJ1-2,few,TGTGCCAGCAGCCAGGAGGCCAGGGCCGATTATGGCTACACCTTC,CASSQEARADYGYTF
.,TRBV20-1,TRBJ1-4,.,TGCAGTGCTCCCTGGCAGGGAGGAAAACTGTTTTTT,CSAPWQGGKLFF
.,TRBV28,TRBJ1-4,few,TGTGCCAGCAGTTTGGCACTACCGGGAGGAGGAAAACTGTTTTTT,CASSLALPGGGKLFF
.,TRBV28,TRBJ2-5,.,TGTGCCAGCAGTTTATTGGGAGGGGGGGCTCTGGAGACCCAGTACTTC,CASSLLGGGALETQYF
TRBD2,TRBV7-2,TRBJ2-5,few,TGTGCCAGCAGCCCCCAAAGTGGAGCGGGAACAGAGACCCAGTACTTC,CASSPQSGAGTETQYF
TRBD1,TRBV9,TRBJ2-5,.,TGTGCCAGCAGCGACGACAGGGTCCAAGAGACCCAGTACTTC,CASSDDRVQETQYF
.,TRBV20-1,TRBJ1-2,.,TGCAGTGCGCTGACGGACCTATCTGGCTACACCTTC,CSALTDLSGYTF
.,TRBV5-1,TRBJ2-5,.,TGCGCCAGCAGCTTCCCCGCGGGGGCGGGGAATGAGCAGTACTTC,CASSFPAGAGNEQYF
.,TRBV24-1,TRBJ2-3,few,TGTGCCACCAGTGATCGGACTCCCACGGGTACGCAGTATTTT,CATSDRTPTGTQYF
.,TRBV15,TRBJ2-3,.,TGTGCCACCAGCACCTCAAGCACAGATACGCAGTATTTT,CATSTSSTDTQYF
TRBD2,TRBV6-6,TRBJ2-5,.,TGTGCCAGCAGTTACTCGAGGGGGCGGGGGGGAAAAGAGACCCAGTACTTC,CASSYSRGRGGKETQYF
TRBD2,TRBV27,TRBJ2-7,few,TGTGCCAGCACTCCTCTGGGGCTGACTAGCGGGGGACGCTACGAGCAGTACTTC,CASTPLGLTSGGRYEQYF
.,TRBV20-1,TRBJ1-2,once,TGCAGTGATACCGATCCGTCAAACTATGGCTACACCTTC,CSDTDPSNYGYTF
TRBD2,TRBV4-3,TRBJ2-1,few,TGCGCCAGCAGCCAAGATTGGGTAGCGGGGTCCCACAATGAGCAGTTCTTC,CASSQDWVAGSHNEQFF
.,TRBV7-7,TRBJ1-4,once,TGTGCTAGCAGCTCCCCACCGTCGGGCGAAAAACTGTTTTTT,CASSSPPSGEKLFF
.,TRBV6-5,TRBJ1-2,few,TGTGCCAGCAGTAGGGGACGCAATGGCTACACCTTC,CASSRGRNGYTF